Listed below are T cell receptor beta chains from one sample, sequenced in a study of glioma-infiltrating T cells. One entry per CDR3 protein results from TCRdb running MiXCR on the multiplex PCR reads. The sample contains around 130,000 distinct CDR3 sequences, around 25% of which appear only once. Sample: glioma tissue, nonneoplastic brain tissue, or PBMCs (not recorded which). These TCRs come from a human donor with low-grade glioma or glioblastoma, undergoing nonglioma brain surgery, or in good health (not recorded which). Both conserved end residues are part of each CDR3. Each record gives: D gene, V gene, clone size, J gene, CDR3 DNA, CDR3 protein. A D gene is named only where the DNA matches it firmly. Where a row states a size, it is once, few, many or the class of an expanded clone; other rows omit it.

D gene: NA
V gene: TRBV10-3
clone size: NA
J gene: TRBJ1-1
CDR3 DNA: TGTGCCATCACGACGTCCCTGAACACTGAAGCTTTCTTT
CDR3 protein: CAITTSLNTEAFF

D gene: NA
V gene: TRBV27
clone size: many
J gene: TRBJ2-1
CDR3 DNA: TGTGCCAGCAGTGGGTACGAGGGTGAGCAGTTCTTC
CDR3 protein: CASSGYEGEQFF

D gene: TRBD1
V gene: TRBV7-9
clone size: NA
J gene: TRBJ2-5
CDR3 DNA: TGTGCCAGCAGCAGCCGGACAGGAGAAGAGACCCAGTACTTC
CDR3 protein: CASSSRTGEETQYF

D gene: NA
V gene: TRBV19
clone size: NA
J gene: TRBJ1-6
CDR3 DNA: TGTGCCAGTACTGCGACAAGGGGGGAGAATTCACCCCTCCACTTT
CDR3 protein: CASTATRGENSPLHF

D gene: TRBD1
V gene: TRBV20-1
clone size: many
J gene: TRBJ1-1
CDR3 DNA: TGCAGTGCTAGAGAACAGGGGACCGGCACTGAAGCTTTCTTT
CDR3 protein: CSAREQGTGTEAFF

D gene: NA
V gene: TRBV6-6
clone size: few
J gene: TRBJ1-5
CDR3 DNA: TGTGCCAGCAGTTACGACCTCCCACCGGACCAGCCCCAGCATTTT
CDR3 protein: CASSYDLPPDQPQHF

D gene: TRBD1
V gene: TRBV7-2
clone size: NA
J gene: TRBJ2-6
CDR3 DNA: TGTGCCAGCAGCTCAGGGACAGGGTCGGGATCTGGGGCCAACGTCCTGACTTTC
CDR3 protein: CASSSGTGSGSGANVLTF

D gene: TRBD2
V gene: TRBV7-9
clone size: NA
J gene: TRBJ2-3
CDR3 DNA: TGTGCCAGCAGCTTGGGGGCTAGCGGGGGGGTCGGAGATACGCAGTATTTT
CDR3 protein: CASSLGASGGVGDTQYF

D gene: NA
V gene: TRBV4-1
clone size: many
J gene: TRBJ1-5
CDR3 DNA: TGCGCCAGCAGCCTATCCATCGGGGATTCGGGGCGAGGGACCCAGCATTTT
CDR3 protein: CASSLSIGDSGRGTQHF

D gene: NA
V gene: TRBV6-1
clone size: few
J gene: TRBJ1-6
CDR3 DNA: TGTGCCAGCAGTCCACCTTCAGGGATTAATTCACCCCTCCACTTT
CDR3 protein: CASSPPSGINSPLHF

D gene: TRBD1
V gene: TRBV27
clone size: many
J gene: TRBJ2-5
CDR3 DNA: TGTGCCAGCAGTTCATCGACAGGGGGGGAGACCCAGTACTTC
CDR3 protein: CASSSSTGGETQYF

D gene: TRBD2
V gene: TRBV20-1
clone size: NA
J gene: TRBJ2-5
CDR3 DNA: TGCAGTGCTCAAACCCCAATAGCGGGGTTTGGAGAGACCCAGTACTTC
CDR3 protein: CSAQTPIAGFGETQYF

D gene: NA
V gene: TRBV2
clone size: few
J gene: TRBJ2-1
CDR3 DNA: TGTGCCAGCAGCTGGGCTACTTACAATGAGCAGTTCTTC
CDR3 protein: CASSWATYNEQFF

D gene: NA
V gene: TRBV6-1
clone size: many
J gene: TRBJ1-1
CDR3 DNA: TGTGCCAGCGGGGAAACGAACACTGAAGCTTTCTTT
CDR3 protein: CASGETNTEAFF

D gene: NA
V gene: TRBV7-9
clone size: few
J gene: TRBJ2-3
CDR3 DNA: TGTGCCAGCAGCTTAGGGTGGGCCCCAGGAGGCGAGAGCACAGATACGCAGTATTTT
CDR3 protein: CASSLGWAPGGESTDTQYF

D gene: TRBD2
V gene: TRBV7-2
clone size: few
J gene: TRBJ2-1
CDR3 DNA: TGTGCCAGCAGCTCCCTTCCGGTAGCGGGGGGAACCTACAATGAGCAGTTCTTC
CDR3 protein: CASSSLPVAGGTYNEQFF

D gene: NA
V gene: TRBV5-1
clone size: NA
J gene: TRBJ1-1
CDR3 DNA: TGCGCCAGCAGCTTGGAAATTGGAGGGCAAGCTTTCTTT
CDR3 protein: CASSLEIGGQAFF

D gene: NA
V gene: TRBV27
clone size: many
J gene: TRBJ2-5
CDR3 DNA: TGTGCCAGCAGTTTATCTGGGGACGGAGAGACCCAGTACTTC
CDR3 protein: CASSLSGDGETQYF

D gene: NA
V gene: TRBV7-8
clone size: few
J gene: TRBJ2-5
CDR3 DNA: TGTGCCAGCAGCTTGTTAGGACAGCGCGACCAGTACTTC
CDR3 protein: CASSLLGQRDQYF

D gene: TRBD1
V gene: TRBV11-2
clone size: once
J gene: TRBJ1-1
CDR3 DNA: TGTGCCATCGCACCGGGACAGGGGTCCACTGAAGCTTCCTTT
CDR3 protein: CAIAPGQGSTEASF

D gene: TRBD1
V gene: TRBV6-1
clone size: NA
J gene: TRBJ1-4
CDR3 DNA: TGTGCCAGCCGCCTGACAGGGGAAGGGGAAAAACTGTTTTTT
CDR3 protein: CASRLTGEGEKLFF

D gene: NA
V gene: TRBV12-3/TRBV12-4
clone size: NA
J gene: TRBJ1-1
CDR3 DNA: TGTGCCAGCAGCCTGGCGGGGGGGGTGGCGACTGAAGCTTTCTTT
CDR3 protein: CASSLAGGVATEAFF

D gene: NA
V gene: TRBV5-4
clone size: few
J gene: TRBJ2-3
CDR3 DNA: TGTGCCAGCAGCTTGGCCCCGGGGGAAAGCACAGATACGCAGTATTTT
CDR3 protein: CASSLAPGESTDTQYF

D gene: NA
V gene: TRBV15
clone size: many
J gene: TRBJ2-1
CDR3 DNA: TGTGCCACCAGCAGAGTAGGGGAGGACTACAATGAGCAGTTCTTC
CDR3 protein: CATSRVGEDYNEQFF

D gene: NA
V gene: TRBV18
clone size: NA
J gene: TRBJ2-1
CDR3 DNA: TGTGCCAGCTCTCCAAGACAGACTATCGTCGGCTACAATGAGCAGTTCTTC
CDR3 protein: CASSPRQTIVGYNEQFF

D gene: NA
V gene: TRBV14
clone size: NA
J gene: TRBJ1-1
CDR3 DNA: TGTGCCAGCGCATGGGGACCCACTGAAGCTTTCTTT
CDR3 protein: CASAWGPTEAFF

D gene: NA
V gene: TRBV7-2
clone size: once
J gene: TRBJ2-1
CDR3 DNA: TGTGCCGGCAGCTTAGTGGGCACCCGGCCGCAGTTCTTC
CDR3 protein: CAGSLVGTRPQFF

D gene: NA
V gene: TRBV7-9
clone size: NA
J gene: TRBJ2-2
CDR3 DNA: TGTGCCAGCAGCCCCATAGGGACCGGGGAGCTGTTTTTT
CDR3 protein: CASSPIGTGELFF

D gene: NA
V gene: TRBV20-1
clone size: NA
J gene: TRBJ1-4
CDR3 DNA: TGCAGTGCTAGAGGGCTTGCAACTAATGAAAAACTGTTTTTT
CDR3 protein: CSARGLATNEKLFF

D gene: NA
V gene: TRBV3-1
clone size: NA
J gene: TRBJ2-5
CDR3 DNA: TGTGCCAGCAGCCACAGGGAGCAAGAGACCCAGTACTTC
CDR3 protein: CASSHREQETQYF

D gene: NA
V gene: TRBV7-9
clone size: NA
J gene: TRBJ1-1
CDR3 DNA: TGTGTCAGCAGCTTAGCAACCACTAGGACTGAAGCTTTCTTT
CDR3 protein: CVSSLATTRTEAFF

D gene: NA
V gene: TRBV11-2
clone size: many
J gene: TRBJ2-2
CDR3 DNA: TGTGCCAGCAGCTTAGCCTTTGGCGGGGAGCTGTTTTTT
CDR3 protein: CASSLAFGGELFF

D gene: TRBD2
V gene: TRBV18
clone size: NA
J gene: TRBJ2-5
CDR3 DNA: TGTGCCAGCTCACCGTATGCTAGCGGGTTACAAGAGACCCAGTACTTC
CDR3 protein: CASSPYASGLQETQYF

D gene: NA
V gene: TRBV7-9
clone size: few
J gene: TRBJ2-2
CDR3 DNA: TGTGCCAGCAAATGGGGCGATCGTGAAACCGGGGAGCTGTTTTTT
CDR3 protein: CASKWGDRETGELFF

D gene: TRBD1
V gene: TRBV7-9
clone size: few
J gene: TRBJ1-6
CDR3 DNA: TGTGCCAGCATCCGACAGGGGGATAATTCACCCCTCCACTTT
CDR3 protein: CASIRQGDNSPLHF

D gene: NA
V gene: TRBV7-9
clone size: NA
J gene: TRBJ1-6
CDR3 DNA: TGTGCCAGCAGCTCCCCCGGGGGAGGCACCTCCTATAATTCACCCCTCCACTTT
CDR3 protein: CASSSPGGGTSYNSPLHF

D gene: TRBD2
V gene: TRBV20-1
clone size: few
J gene: TRBJ2-5
CDR3 DNA: TGCAGTGCTAGATCTCGGACTAGCGGGGGAGAAGAGAATGCCCAGTACTTC
CDR3 protein: CSARSRTSGGEENAQYF

D gene: NA
V gene: TRBV2
clone size: NA
J gene: TRBJ2-1
CDR3 DNA: TGTGCCAGCACCCGGAGGGCAGGGGGTACCAATGAGCAGTTCTTC
CDR3 protein: CASTRRAGGTNEQFF

D gene: TRBD1
V gene: TRBV25-1
clone size: many
J gene: TRBJ1-1
CDR3 DNA: TGTGCCAGCAGTAACCGGGGGGGACAGGAGAACACTGAAGCTTTCTTT
CDR3 protein: CASSNRGGQENTEAFF

D gene: TRBD2
V gene: TRBV20-1
clone size: few
J gene: TRBJ2-1
CDR3 DNA: TGCAGTGCTAGAGGGCCTAGCGGGGTCGATGAGCAGTTCTTC
CDR3 protein: CSARGPSGVDEQFF

D gene: NA
V gene: TRBV27
clone size: NA
J gene: TRBJ2-5
CDR3 DNA: TGTGCCAGCACCAGGGACGGCGGGGAGACCCAGTACTTC
CDR3 protein: CASTRDGGETQYF

D gene: TRBD1
V gene: TRBV7-3
clone size: NA
J gene: TRBJ2-5
CDR3 DNA: TGTGCCAGCAGCCTTGGTGGACAGGGGGCAGGGGAGACCCAGTACTTC
CDR3 protein: CASSLGGQGAGETQYF